This record concerns one T cell receptor beta chain sequence. The antigen is not known. V gave up 3 bases and J gave up 9 bases; unmatched junction bases: 8. Germline V gives CDR1 LNHDA, CDR2 SQIVND (reference sequence). The CDR3 is made up of 15 amino acids. Each CDR3 protein is one row after TCRdb ran MiXCR on the RT-PCR reads. The data contain hundreds of thousands of distinct CDR3 sequences, about 7.6% of them singletons. This entry comes from a study of response to subunit inactivated influenza vaccine. Whole-study findings and limits: There was a suggestion from the authors that each seasonal influenza vaccination recruits few new T cells.

The receptor comes from a man aged 45 to 75 who received an inactivated influenza vaccine. The chain employs TRBV19 and TRBJ2-1, with 10 bases matching TRBD2. Sequences were derived from PBMCs from blood, sampled around 25 months after vaccination. This CDR3 is CASSMTLAGVSEQFF. The CDR3 nucleotides read TGTGCCAGTAGTATGACGCTAGCGGGAGTTTCTGAGCAGTTCTTC.